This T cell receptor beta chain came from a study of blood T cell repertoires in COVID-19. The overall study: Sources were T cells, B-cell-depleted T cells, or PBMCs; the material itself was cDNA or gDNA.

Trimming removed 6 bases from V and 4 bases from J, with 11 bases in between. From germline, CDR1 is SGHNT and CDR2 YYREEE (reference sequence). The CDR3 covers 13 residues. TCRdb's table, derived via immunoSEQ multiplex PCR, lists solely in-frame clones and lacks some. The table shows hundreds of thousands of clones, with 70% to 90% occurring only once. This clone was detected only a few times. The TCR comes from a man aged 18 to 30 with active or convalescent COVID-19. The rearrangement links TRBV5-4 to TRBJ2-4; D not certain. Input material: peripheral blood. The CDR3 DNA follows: TGTGCCAGCACCCGACCCGGGAAAAACATTCAGTACTTC. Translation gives CASTRPGKNIQYF.